These 2 T cell receptor beta chains originate from one sample sequenced in a study of control samples from healthy donors and cancer patients. The data were produced by immunoSEQ multiplex PCR, yet TCRdb's version contains in-frame clones alone and is incomplete. Found here are just under 60,000 clones, 80% to 95% of them singletons; the top ten hold 1.5% to 2%. The sample comprised PBMCs. The origin of the receptors is a man aged 35 to 55 with colorectal cancer.

The chain has TRBV5-1 and TRBJ2-1; D not certain. The V and J ends lost 0 bases and 1 base respectively, with 8 bases between them. This CDR3 has 15 residues. Per germline, CDR1 SGHRS and CDR2 YFSETQ. The CDR3 here is CASSLAFGSYNEQFF. The CDR3 DNA reads as TGCGCCAGCAGCTTGGCCTTTGGATCCTACAATGAGCAGTTCTTC.

Only one count was recorded for this clone. This chain links TRBV18 with TRBJ2-5; no clear D gene. With 2 bases removed from V and 3 bases from J, the gap between germline ends came to 4 bases. The germline V gene has CDR1 KGHSH and CDR2 LQKENI. This CDR3 spans 12 amino acids. CDR3 sequence (DNA): TGTGCCAGCTCACCAAGGGAAGAGACCCAGTACTTC. Translation gives CASSPREETQYF.